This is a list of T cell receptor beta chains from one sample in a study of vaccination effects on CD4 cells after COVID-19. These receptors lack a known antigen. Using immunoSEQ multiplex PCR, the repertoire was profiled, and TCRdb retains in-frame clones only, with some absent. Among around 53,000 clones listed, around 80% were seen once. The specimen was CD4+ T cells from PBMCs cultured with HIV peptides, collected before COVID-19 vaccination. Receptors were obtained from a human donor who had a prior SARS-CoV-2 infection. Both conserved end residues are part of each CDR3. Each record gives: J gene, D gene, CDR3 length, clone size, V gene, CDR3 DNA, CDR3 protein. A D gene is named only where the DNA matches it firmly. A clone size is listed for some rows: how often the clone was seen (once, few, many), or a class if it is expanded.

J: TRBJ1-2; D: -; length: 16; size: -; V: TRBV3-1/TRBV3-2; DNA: TGTGCCAGCAGCCAAGATTATACAAGATGGACGTATGGCTACACCTTC; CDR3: CASSQDYTRWTYGYTF
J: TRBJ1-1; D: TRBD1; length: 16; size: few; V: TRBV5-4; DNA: TGTGCCAGCAGGTCTCGGAATGGGACAGGGAACACTGAAGCTTTCTTT; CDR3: CASRSRNGTGNTEAFF
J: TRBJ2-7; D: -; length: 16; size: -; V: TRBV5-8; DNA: TGTGCCAGCAGCTCGGGGTATTGGACGGGCTCCTACGAGCAGTACTTC; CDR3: CASSSGYWTGSYEQYF
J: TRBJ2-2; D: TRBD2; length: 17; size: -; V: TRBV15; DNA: TGTGCCACCAGCAGAGATCGAGCGGGAGGGGTAACCGGGGAGCTGTTTTTT; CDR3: CATSRDRAGGVTGELFF
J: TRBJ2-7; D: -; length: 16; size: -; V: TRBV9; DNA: TGTGCCAGCAGCGTAGATCCCATACGGGGAGATTACGAGCAGTACTTC; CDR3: CASSVDPIRGDYEQYF
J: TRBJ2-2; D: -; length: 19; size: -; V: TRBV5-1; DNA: TGCGCCAGCAGCCCTTACCGCGGTGACGGACACGCGAACACCGGGGAGCTGTTTTTT; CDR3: CASSPYRGDGHANTGELFF
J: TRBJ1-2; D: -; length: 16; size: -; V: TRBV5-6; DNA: TGTGCCAGCAGCTTGTTTGGCGGGGCCCTTAACTATGGCTACACCTTC; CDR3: CASSLFGGALNYGYTF
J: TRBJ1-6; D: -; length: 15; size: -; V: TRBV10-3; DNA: TGTGCCACCTTACAGGGCAATGCGTATAATTCACCCCTCCACTTT; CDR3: CATLQGNAYNSPLHF
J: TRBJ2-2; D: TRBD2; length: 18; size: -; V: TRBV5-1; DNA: TGCGCCAGCAGCTTGCCCAGTAGCGGGGATGGGAACACCGGGGAGCTGTTTTTT; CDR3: CASSLPSSGDGNTGELFF
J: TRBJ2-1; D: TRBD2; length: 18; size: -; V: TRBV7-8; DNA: TGTGCCAGCAGCTTAGGGGCGGGAGGGTTTCGGGGATACAATGAGCAGTTCTTC; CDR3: CASSLGAGGFRGYNEQFF
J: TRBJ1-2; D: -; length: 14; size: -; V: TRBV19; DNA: TGTGCCAGTAGTATAATCTGGGGCAGCTATGGCTACACCTTC; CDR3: CASSIIWGSYGYTF
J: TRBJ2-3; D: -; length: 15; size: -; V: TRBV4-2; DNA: TGTGCCAGCAGCCAAGTTGCTATGGCGGCAGATACGCAGTATTTT; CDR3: CASSQVAMAADTQYF
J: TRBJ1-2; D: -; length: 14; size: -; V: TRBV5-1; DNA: TGCGCCAGCAGCCTGACAGACAGGAACTATGGCTACACCTTC; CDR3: CASSLTDRNYGYTF
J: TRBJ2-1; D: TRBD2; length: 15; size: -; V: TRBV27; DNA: TGTGCCAGCAGAACACATCAGACTAGCGGGGGGGAGCAGTTCTTC; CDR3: CASRTHQTSGGEQFF
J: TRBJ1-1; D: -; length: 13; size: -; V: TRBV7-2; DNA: TGTGCCAGCAGCTTAGTTCGGGACGGTGAAGCTTTCTTT; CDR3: CASSLVRDGEAFF
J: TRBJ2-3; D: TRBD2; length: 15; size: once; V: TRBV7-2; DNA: TGTGCCAGCAGCTTAGGAAGCGGGGGCACAGATACGCAGTATTTT; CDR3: CASSLGSGGTDTQYF
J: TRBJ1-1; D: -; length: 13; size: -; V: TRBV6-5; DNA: TGTGCCAGCAGTTACGGGGGAGGGACTGAAGCTTTCTTT; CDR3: CASSYGGGTEAFF
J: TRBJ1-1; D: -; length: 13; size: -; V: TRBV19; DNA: TGTGCCAGTAGCCCTCTGTGGAACACTGAAGCTTTCTTT; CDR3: CASSPLWNTEAFF
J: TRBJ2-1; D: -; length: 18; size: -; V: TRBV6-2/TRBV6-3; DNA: TGTGCCAGCAGTTACTCGAGGTTAGCGGTGAGGTCCTACAATGAGCAGTTCTTC; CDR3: CASSYSRLAVRSYNEQFF
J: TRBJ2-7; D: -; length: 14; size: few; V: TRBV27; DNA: TGTGCCAGCAGCAAGACAGCCAGCTCCTACGAGCAGTACTTC; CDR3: CASSKTASSYEQYF
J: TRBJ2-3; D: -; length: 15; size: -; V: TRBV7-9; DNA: TGTGCCAGCAGCAAGGGACTGGGAGACTTCGATACGCAGTATTTT; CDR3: CASSKGLGDFDTQYF
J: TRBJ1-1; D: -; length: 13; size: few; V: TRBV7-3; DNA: TGTGCCAGCAGCTTACGGAAGAACACTGAAGCTTTCTTT; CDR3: CASSLRKNTEAFF
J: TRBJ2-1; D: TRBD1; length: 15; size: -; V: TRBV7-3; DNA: TGTGCCAGCAGCAGGGACAGGGACTCCTACAATGAGCAGTTCTTC; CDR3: CASSRDRDSYNEQFF
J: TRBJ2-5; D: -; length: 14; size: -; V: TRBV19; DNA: TGTGCCAGTAGTTCACAGGGTGTCCAGGAGACCCAGTACTTC; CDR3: CASSSQGVQETQYF
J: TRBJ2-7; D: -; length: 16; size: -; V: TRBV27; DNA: TGTGCCAGCAGTTCTCTCCAAGGGGGGCCTCCCTACGAGCAGTACTTC; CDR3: CASSSLQGGPPYEQYF
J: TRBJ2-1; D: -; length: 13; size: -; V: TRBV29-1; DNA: TGCAGCGTATGGGGGGCGCAGGTGAATGAGCAGTTCTTC; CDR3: CSVWGAQVNEQFF
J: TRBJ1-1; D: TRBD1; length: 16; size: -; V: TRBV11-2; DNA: TGTGCCAGCAGCCTCCGGGGGGACAGACTGAACACTGAAGCTTTCTTT; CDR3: CASSLRGDRLNTEAFF
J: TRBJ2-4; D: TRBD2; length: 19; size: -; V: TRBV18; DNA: TGTGCCAGCTCACCACTGCTAGCGGGAGACCTTATAGCCAAAAACATTCAGTACTTC; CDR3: CASSPLLAGDLIAKNIQYF
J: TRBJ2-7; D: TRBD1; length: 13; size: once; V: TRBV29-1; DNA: TGCAGCGTTGAAGTGACAGGGGGCGAGAGACAGTACTTC; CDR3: CSVEVTGGERQYF
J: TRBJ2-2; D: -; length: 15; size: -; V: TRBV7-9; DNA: TGTGCCAGCCACACGGGACGAGTTAACACCGGGGAGCTGTTTTTT; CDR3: CASHTGRVNTGELFF
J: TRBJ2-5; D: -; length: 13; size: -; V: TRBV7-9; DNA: TGTGCCAGCAGCTTAGTGGGTGGCGAGACCCAGTACTTC; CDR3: CASSLVGGETQYF
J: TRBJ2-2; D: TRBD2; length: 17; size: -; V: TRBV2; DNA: TGTGCCAGCAGTGATGGGCGGTATGGGGGGGACACCGGGGAGCTGTTTTTT; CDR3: CASSDGRYGGDTGELFF
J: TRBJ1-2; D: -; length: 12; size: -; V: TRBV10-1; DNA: TGCGCCAGCAGCCCTCGCGAGGGCGGCTACACCTTC; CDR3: CASSPREGGYTF
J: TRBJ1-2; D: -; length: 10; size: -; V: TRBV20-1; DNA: TGCAGTGCTAGCAGCTATGGCTACACCTTC; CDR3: CSASSYGYTF
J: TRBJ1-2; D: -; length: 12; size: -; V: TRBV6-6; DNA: TGTGCCAGCAGTTGGAGGCAAGCGGGACACCTCTTC; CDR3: CASSWRQAGHLF
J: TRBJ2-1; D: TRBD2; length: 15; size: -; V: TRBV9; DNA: TGTGCCAGCAGCGTAGGCAGCGGGGGTTACAATGAGCAGTTCTTC; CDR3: CASSVGSGGYNEQFF
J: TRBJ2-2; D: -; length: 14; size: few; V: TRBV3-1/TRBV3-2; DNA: TGTGCCAGCAGCCTCGAGGGGCGGTTCGGGGAGCTGTTTTTT; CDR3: CASSLEGRFGELFF
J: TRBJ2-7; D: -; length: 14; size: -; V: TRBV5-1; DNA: TGCGCCAGCAGTCTGCGCCCACTTACCTACGAGCAGTACTTC; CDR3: CASSLRPLTYEQYF
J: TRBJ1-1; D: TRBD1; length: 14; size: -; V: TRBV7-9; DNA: TGTGCCAGCAGCTTAACGACAGGGACCACTGAAGCTTTCTTT; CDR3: CASSLTTGTTEAFF
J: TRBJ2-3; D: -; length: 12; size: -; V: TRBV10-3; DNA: TGTGCCATCAGCCCCAGCACAGATACGCAGTATTTT; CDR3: CAISPSTDTQYF
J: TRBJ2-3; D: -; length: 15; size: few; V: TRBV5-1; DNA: TGCGCCAGCAGCACCGGGACGGTCGCTACAGATACGCAGTATTTT; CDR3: CASSTGTVATDTQYF
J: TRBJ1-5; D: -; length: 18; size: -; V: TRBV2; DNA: TGTGCCAGCAGTGAAGTTGGTTTTTTATTTAGTAGCAATCAGCCCCAGCATTTT; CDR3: CASSEVGFLFSSNQPQHF
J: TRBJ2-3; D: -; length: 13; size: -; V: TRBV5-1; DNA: TGCGCCAGCAGCTTGGCCGCTTTCGGTACGCAGTATTTT; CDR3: CASSLAAFGTQYF
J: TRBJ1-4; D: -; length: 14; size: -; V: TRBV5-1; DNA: TGCGCCAGCAGCGTAGGACCGACTAATGAAAAACTGTTTTTT; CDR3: CASSVGPTNEKLFF
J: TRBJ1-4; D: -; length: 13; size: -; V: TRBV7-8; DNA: TGTGCCAGCAGCTTAGGGAGGGGCGAAAAACTGTTTTTT; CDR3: CASSLGRGEKLFF
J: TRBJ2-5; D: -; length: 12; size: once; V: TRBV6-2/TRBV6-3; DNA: TGTGCCAGCAGTTATGTGGGTGAGACCCAGTACTTC; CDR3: CASSYVGETQYF
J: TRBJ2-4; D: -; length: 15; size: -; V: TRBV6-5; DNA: TGTGCCAGCACCGCAAGAGGGACTGGCATAAACATTCAGTACTTC; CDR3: CASTARGTGINIQYF
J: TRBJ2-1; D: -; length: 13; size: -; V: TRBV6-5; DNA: TGTGCCAGCAGTTTCTATTACTACAATGAGCAGTTCTTC; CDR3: CASSFYYYNEQFF
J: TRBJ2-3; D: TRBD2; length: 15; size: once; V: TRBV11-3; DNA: TGTGCCAGCAGCTTAGGCAGCGGGAGGGCAGATACGCAGTATTTT; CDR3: CASSLGSGRADTQYF
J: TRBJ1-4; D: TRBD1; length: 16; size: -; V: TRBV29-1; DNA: TGCAGCGTTGTTAGTTTGAGTTGGACAGGGGGTGAAAAACTGTTTTTT; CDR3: CSVVSLSWTGGEKLFF
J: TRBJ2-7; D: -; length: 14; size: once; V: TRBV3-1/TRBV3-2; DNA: TGTGCCAGCAGCCACAGCCTCAGGGAATACGAGCAGTACTTC; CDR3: CASSHSLREYEQYF
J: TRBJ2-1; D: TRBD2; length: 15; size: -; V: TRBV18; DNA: TGTGCCAGCTCACTTGGACTAGCGGGGGACAATGAGCAGTTCTTC; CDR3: CASSLGLAGDNEQFF
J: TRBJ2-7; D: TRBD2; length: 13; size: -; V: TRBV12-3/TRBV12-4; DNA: TGTGCCAGCAGTCGCGGACCGGGGGGGGAGCAGTACTTC; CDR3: CASSRGPGGEQYF
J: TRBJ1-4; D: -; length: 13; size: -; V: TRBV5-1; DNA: TGCGCCAGCAGCTTGGACAGCTATGAAAAACTGTTTTTT; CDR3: CASSLDSYEKLFF